Each of the 9 T cell receptor beta chains below was sequenced from the same sample in a study of siplizumab effects on memory and regulatory T cells. Clones were sequenced by immunoSEQ multiplex PCR, and TCRdb holds only the in-frame ones, with some missing. The sample includes approximately 82,000 clones, over 80% of them seen just once. Material: Tregs sorted from blood. These receptors were collected from a human donor in good health.

The rearrangement joins TRBV6-6 to TRBJ2-2; tentatively, D is TRBD1 (5 bases). Germline CDR1 is MNHNY and CDR2 is SVGAGI (reference sequence). This CDR3 spans 12 amino acids. V was trimmed by 7 bases and J by 7 bases, leaving 10 bases between them. CDR3 loop: CASKRGGGELFF. The CDR3 nucleotides are TGTGCCAGCAAAAGGGGTGGCGGGGAGCTGTTTTTT.

The chain is built from TRBV27 and TRBJ2-2; weak D call: TRBD1 (6 bases). The CDR3 runs to 15 residues. Trimming pared 3 bases from V and 7 bases from J, leaving 15 bases between. Looked up from germline, CDR1 is MNHEY and CDR2 is SMNVEV (reference sequence). The CDR3 coding sequence is TGTGCCAGCAGTTTGGGTTCAGGGGTCTTCGGGGAGCTGTTTTTT. Translated: CASSLGSGVFGELFF.

V usage is TRBV19 and J usage is TRBJ1-2, with TRBD1 as a possible D gene (5 bases). This CDR3 comprises 16 residues. Germline loops: CDR1 LNHDA, CDR2 SQIVND (reference sequence). Trimming took off 7 bases at V and 0 bases at J, with 18 bases between the two ends. CDR3 sequence reads: CASKQAGAGTNYGYTF. DNA for the CDR3: TGTGCCAGTAAACAAGCCGGGGCGGGGACTAACTATGGCTACACCTTC.

This chain links TRBV4-3 with TRBJ2-7; the match to TRBD1 covers 7 bases. This CDR3 has 15 amino acids. The germline gives CDR1 LGHNA, CDR2 YSLEER. The J segment lost 4 bases and the V segment lost 4 bases, leaving 10 bases of the junction unmatched. DNA of the CDR3: TGCGCCAGCAGCCCCTCCAGGACAGGTTATTACGAGCAGTACTTC. Its protein product is CASSPSRTGYYEQYF.

The CDR3 DNA is TGTGCCAGCAGCCTCACAGGACCCCGGGAGACCCAGTACTTC. Protein: CASSLTGPRETQYF. The gene calls are TRBV5-4 and TRBJ2-5; a possible D gene is TRBD1 (5 bases). Germline loops: CDR1 SGHNT, CDR2 YYREEE (reference sequence). V shed 4 bases and J shed 5 bases, with 15 bases lying between them. This CDR3 is built from 14 residues.

The chain recombines TRBV7-2 with TRBJ1-1; 7 bases agree with TRBD1. Germline assignment: CDR1 SGHTA and CDR2 FQGNSA. This CDR3 contains 15 residues. V was clipped by 3 bases and J by 5 bases; unmatched bases: 9. The CDR3 nucleotides are TGTGCCAGCAGCTTGGTGGAGGGGGCGCGGACTGAAGCTTTCTTT. It translates to CASSLVEGARTEAFF.

The rearrangement links TRBV6-5 to TRBJ1-2, with 8 bases aligning to TRBD1. The germline CDR1 and CDR2 sequences are MNHEY and SVGAGI. V lost 6 bases to trimming and J lost 6 bases; unmatched junction nucleotides: 9. The CDR3 covers 14 residues. CDR3 protein: CASSFGQGSNGYTF. CDR3 in DNA: TGTGCCAGCAGCTTTGGACAGGGTTCTAATGGCTACACCTTC.

This clone was picked up one time. The gene calls are TRBV23-1 and TRBJ2-7; the match to TRBD1 covers 8 bases. TRBV23-1 is noted as an ORF with a role that remains uncertain. The V segment lost 6 bases and the J segment 1 base; nucleotides outside the gene matches: 5. The CDR3 covers 14 residues. CDR3 in amino acids: CASSDRQGSYEQYF. The DNA for the CDR3 is TGCGCCAGCAGCGACCGACAGGGGTCCTACGAGCAGTACTTC.

The chain is built from TRBV28 and TRBJ1-2; 7 nucleotides line up with TRBD1. The CDR3 covers 12 residues. Germline values: CDR1 MDHEN, CDR2 SYDVKM. V lost 5 bases, J lost 7 bases, and 4 bases stayed unmatched. CDR3 DNA sequence: TGTGCCAGCAGTGCCCCAGGGGGTGGCTACACCTTC. This gives the protein CASSAPGGGYTF.